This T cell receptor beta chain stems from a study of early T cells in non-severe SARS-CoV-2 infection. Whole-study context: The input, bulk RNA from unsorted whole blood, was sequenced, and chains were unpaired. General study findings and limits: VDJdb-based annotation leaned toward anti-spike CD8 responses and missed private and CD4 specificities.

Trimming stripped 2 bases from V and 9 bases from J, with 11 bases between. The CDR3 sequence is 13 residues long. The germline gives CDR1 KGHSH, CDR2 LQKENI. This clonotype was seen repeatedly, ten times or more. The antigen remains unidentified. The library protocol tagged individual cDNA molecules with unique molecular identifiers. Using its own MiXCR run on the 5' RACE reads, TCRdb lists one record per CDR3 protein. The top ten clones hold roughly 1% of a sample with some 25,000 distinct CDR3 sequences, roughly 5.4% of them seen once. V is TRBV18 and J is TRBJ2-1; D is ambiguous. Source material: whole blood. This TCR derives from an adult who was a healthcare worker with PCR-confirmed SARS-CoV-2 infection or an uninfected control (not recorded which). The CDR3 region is CASSPGSWGEQFF. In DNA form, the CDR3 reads TGTGCCAGCTCACCAGGAAGCTGGGGTGAGCAGTTCTTC.